The entry below gives a single T cell receptor beta chain sequence along with its context. Its antigen is not identified. This sample is part of a study of regulatory T cells. Broader study findings: In CD3G-deficient patients, conventional CD4+ T cells were enriched for hydrophobic CDR3 residues at positions 6 and 7. Skewed V and J usage and few unique V-J pairs marked patient repertoires, most in Tregs.

All CD3G-deficient patients showed autoimmunity, more severe in two. At testing, patients were 2 to 39 years old, with reduced naive and increased memory T-cell proportions. Regulatory (CD25-high CD127-low) and conventional (CD25-low CD127-high) CD4+ T cells were sorted separately. Amplification used 52 TRBV primers and 13 TRBJ primers. Libraries were prepared by immunoSEQ multiplex PCR; TCRdb keeps only in-frame clonotypes and omits some of them. The sample lists about 23,000 clones, 70% to 90% occurring once. Germline CDR1 MNHNY, CDR2 SVGAGI (reference sequence). This CDR3 has 15 residues. The V segment lost 6 bases and the J segment 2 bases; nucleotides outside the gene matches: 5.

The TCR sequence derives from a child aged 10-17 years with CD3G deficiency. Sequenced material: conventional CD4+ T cells sorted from blood. J is TRBJ2-2 and V is TRBV6-6; 8 nucleotides match TRBD1. CDR3 region: CASSRGQGNTGELFF. DNA of the CDR3: TGTGCCAGCAGCCGAGGACAGGGTAACACCGGGGAGCTGTTTTTT.